Below are 27 T cell receptor beta chains sequenced from a single sample in a study of blood T cell repertoires in COVID-19. TCRdb's table, derived via immunoSEQ multiplex PCR, lists solely in-frame clones and lacks some. The sample records hundreds of thousands of clones, approximately 91% being singletons. The sample consisted of PBMCs or T cells enriched from blood (not recorded which). The origin of the receptors is a woman in her twenties or thirties who had recovered from COVID-19.

The chain uses TRBV6-5 and TRBJ2-1; D is unclear. Trimming removed 0 bases from V and 12 bases from J, with 15 bases in between. Per the germline V gene, CDR1 is MNHEY and CDR2 is SVGAGI. The CDR3 runs to 14 residues. In DNA form, the CDR3 reads TGTGCCAGCAGTTACTCGACACTCCAGCTCAGGCAGTTCTTC. This encodes CASSYSTLQLRQFF.

V and J are TRBV18 and TRBJ1-2, with 8 bases identical to TRBD1. The length of the CDR3 is 14 residues. Trimming at V came to 3 bases and at J to 5 bases, leaving 5 bases not matched to a gene. Per germline, CDR1 KGHSH and CDR2 LQKENI. The CDR3 DNA follows: TGTGCCAGCTCACCGGTGGACAGGGAATATGGCTACACCTTC. Protein sequence: CASSPVDREYGYTF.

The chain recombines TRBV18 with TRBJ1-5, with 7 bases fitting TRBD1. Germline loops: CDR1 KGHSH, CDR2 LQKENI. The CDR3 is made up of 15 amino acids. Unmatched junction bases numbered 5, after V lost 1 base and J lost 5 bases. In DNA form, the CDR3 reads TGTGCCAGCTCACCACTTACAGGGGCCGATCAGCCCCAGCATTTT. This sequence encodes CASSPLTGADQPQHF.

The count of this clone is one. This chain joins TRBV2 and TRBJ1-2; TRBD1 agrees at 7 bases. The ends lost 4 bases at V and 8 bases at J; junction bases unmatched: 19. Germline V lookup: CDR1 SNHLY, CDR2 FYNNEI. The CDR3 is made up of 17 amino acids. The CDR3 region is CASSVRRQGGAAEGYTF. CDR3 sequence (DNA): TGTGCCAGCAGTGTAAGGAGGCAGGGGGGCGCGGCGGAAGGCTACACCTTC.

This clone was recorded only once. This rearrangement joins TRBV9 to TRBJ2-1, with 12 bases identical to TRBD2. The V gene's germline CDR1 is SGDLS and CDR2 YYNGEE. V lost 4 bases and J lost 3; bases outside the gene matches: 5. This CDR3 comprises 16 residues. CDR3 bases: TGTGCCAGCAGCCTAGCGGGAGGGCCGGACTACAATGAGCAGTTCTTC. Protein sequence: CASSLAGGPDYNEQFF.

This clone was found a few times. This chain connects TRBV2 to TRBJ2-5; TRBD1 is a possible D gene (6 bases). Trimming took off 6 bases at V and 1 base at J, with 12 bases between the two ends. The V gene's germline CDR1 is SNHLY and CDR2 FYNNEI. The CDR3 covers 14 residues. This chain's CDR3 is CASSEQGFQETQYF. The CDR3 DNA follows: TGTGCCAGCAGCGAACAGGGTTTCCAAGAGACCCAGTACTTC.

The rearrangement joins TRBV19 to TRBJ1-6; 7 bases fit TRBD1. This CDR3 region has 16 residues. After removal of 3 bases from V and 7 bases from J, the junction contained 9 bases not matched to a gene. The V gene's germline CDR1 is LNHDA and CDR2 SQIVND (reference sequence). The CDR3 loop reads CASSISATGRNSPLHF. The CDR3 DNA reads as TGTGCCAGTAGTATCAGTGCGACAGGGAGGAATTCACCCCTCCACTTT.

This chain uses TRBV28 with TRBJ2-5; 7 bases align to TRBD1. Germline assignment: CDR1 MDHEN and CDR2 SYDVKM. The CDR3 is 14 amino acids. With V trimmed by 3 bases and J by 5 bases, 6 bases remained unmatched. CDR3: CASSLTGLRETQYF. The CDR3 DNA sequence: TGTGCCAGCAGTTTGACAGGGCTCCGGGAGACCCAGTACTTC.

This clone was observed once. The chain links TRBV18 to TRBJ2-2, with TRBD1 matching 10 bases. Germline V gene sequence: CDR1 KGHSH, CDR2 LQKENI. CDR3 length: 15 amino acids. J was trimmed by 7 bases and V by 3 bases; bases with no gene match: 5. CDR3 amino acids: CASSPGQGIHGELFF. The CDR3 DNA reads TGTGCCAGCTCACCGGGACAGGGGATTCACGGGGAGCTGTTTTTT.

The rearrangement links TRBV5-1 to TRBJ2-7, with a weak D call TRBD1 (6 bases). Trimming removed 1 base from V and 5 bases from J, with 16 bases in between. The CDR3 totals 15 residues. CDR1 SGHRS and CDR2 YFSETQ come from the germline V gene. DNA of the CDR3: TGCGCCAGCAGCTTGAGTGGTCAGGGGTTCCACGAGCAGTACTTC. Its translation: CASSLSGQGFHEQYF.

This clone has just a few counts. The CDR3 sequence is CASTASGLTDTQYF. As DNA, the CDR3 is TGTGCCAGCACGGCTAGCGGACTCACAGATACGCAGTATTTT. J is TRBJ2-3 and V is TRBV9; 7 bases are shared with TRBD2. The CDR3 is 14 residues long. V gave up 6 bases and J gave up 2 bases; unmatched junction bases: 6. In germline, CDR1 is SGDLS, CDR2 YYNGEE. The full variable domain, rest sourced from reference TRBV9 and TRBJ2-3, is DSGVTQTPKHLITATGQRVTLRCSPRSGDLSVYWYQQSLDQGLQFLIQYYNGEERAKGNILERFSAQQFPDLHSELNLSSLELGDSALYFCASTASGLTDTQYFGPGTRLTVL.

J is TRBJ2-5 and V is TRBV30; 14 nucleotides agree with TRBD2. The CDR3 has 15 residues. With V trimmed by 2 bases and J by 6 bases, 5 bases remained unmatched. CDR1 is GTSNPN and CDR2 is SVGIG in the germline V gene (reference sequence). The CDR3, as DNA: TGTGCCTGGAGTTCCGGGACTAGCGGGAGTCAGACCCAGTACTTC. This gives the protein CAWSSGTSGSQTQYF.

The chain has TRBV6-4 and TRBJ2-1; the match to TRBD2 covers 8 bases. Germline V gene lookup returns CDR1 MRHNA and CDR2 SNTAGT. This CDR3 is built from 16 residues. J gave up 4 bases and V 3 bases, and 8 bases lay outside the gene matches. The CDR3 reads CASSEFSGNTYNEQFF. Written as DNA, the CDR3 is TGTGCCAGCAGTGAGTTTAGCGGGAATACGTACAATGAGCAGTTCTTC.

This chain links TRBV30 with TRBJ1-2; D is perhaps TRBD1 (5 bases). The V gene's germline CDR1 is GTSNPN and CDR2 SVGIG (reference sequence). The CDR3 runs to 13 residues. Trimming took off 0 bases at V and 8 bases at J, with 13 bases between the two ends. CDR3 DNA sequence: TGTGCCTGGAGTGTAAGGAGGGGAGGCGGCTACACCTTC. Protein sequence: CAWSVRRGGGYTF.

V is TRBV28 and J is TRBJ2-4, with D maybe TRBD1 (6 bases). The CDR3 has 16 amino acids. V was shortened by 5 bases and J by 3 bases, with 17 bases between the two germline ends. Germline CDR1 is MDHEN and CDR2 is SYDVKM. The chain's CDR3 is CASSHSGVSGKNIQYF. The CDR3 region has the DNA TGTGCCAGCAGTCACTCAGGGGTTTCGGGCAAAAACATTCAGTACTTC.

The genes are TRBV7-2 and TRBJ2-3; 10 bases agree with TRBD2. The CDR3 contains 16 residues. The V and J ends lost 5 bases and 2 bases, in that order; junction bases with no gene match: 7. Per the germline V gene, CDR1 is SGHTA and CDR2 is FQGNSA. In DNA, the CDR3 is TGTGCCAGCAGCCCAAGGAGCGGGGGGGCCACAGATACGCAGTATTTT. It codes for CASSPRSGGATDTQYF.

This rearrangement joins TRBV30 to TRBJ2-7; D possibly corresponds to TRBD2 (6 bases). The V end was cut by 3 bases, the J end by 2 bases, with 14 bases between. The CDR3 is 14 residues long. Germline V gene data show CDR1 as GTSNPN and CDR2 as SVGIG (reference sequence). Here the CDR3 DNA reads TGTGCCTGGAGGGTATTAGCGGTTGCCTACGAGCAGTACTTC. Translated, it gives CAWRVLAVAYEQYF. The full variable domain, with the rest looked up from reference TRBV30 and TRBJ2-7, is SQTIHQWPATLVQPVGSPLSLECTVEGTSNPNLYWYRQAAGRGLQLLFYSVGIGQISSEVPQNLSASRPQDRQFILSSKKLLLSDSGFYLCAWRVLAVAYEQYFGPGTRLTVT.

This clone has a single count. V gene TRBV27 combines with J gene TRBJ1-4; 7 bases fit TRBD1. The V and J ends lost 6 bases and 8 bases, in that order; junction bases with no gene match: 9. This CDR3 contains 14 residues. Germline assignment: CDR1 MNHEY and CDR2 SMNVEV (reference sequence). CDR3 DNA: TGTGCCAGCAGCCAGGACAGGTCCGTCGAAAAACTGTTTTTT. Its protein is CASSQDRSVEKLFF.

The genes are TRBV18 and TRBJ1-1; no reliable D call. Germline CDR1 is KGHSH and CDR2 is LQKENI. CDR3 length: 14 residues. V lost 6 bases, J lost 6 bases, and 17 bases lay in between. CDR3 DNA sequence: TGTGCCAGCTCGTCGGTGGGAGAAGCATCTGAAGCTTTCTTT. Protein product: CASSSVGEASEAFF. The full variable domain, rest sourced from reference TRBV18 and TRBJ1-1, is NAGVMQNPRHLVRRRGQEARLRCSPMKGHSHVYWYRQLPEEGLKFMVYLQKENIIDESGMPKERFSAEFPKEGPSILRIQQVVRGDSAAYFCASSSVGEASEAFFGQGTRLTVV.

This chain uses TRBV29-1 with TRBJ1-5; TRBD1 aligns across 8 bases. V trimming: 4 bases; J trimming: 5 bases; junction bases outside the gene matches: 7. This CDR3 region has 14 residues. The germline V gene encodes CDR1 SQVTM and CDR2 ANQGSEA. The CDR3 bases are TGCAGCGTTGTGACAGGGGCCCTCGATCAGCCCCAGCATTTT. Protein product: CSVVTGALDQPQHF.

The chain links TRBV2 to TRBJ2-2; tentatively, D is TRBD1 (5 bases). The CDR3 consists of 16 residues. The V and J ends lost 3 bases and 0 bases respectively, with 11 bases between them. CDR1 and CDR2 (germline): SNHLY, FYNNEI. The CDR3: CASSDEGATNTGELFF. Written as DNA, the CDR3 is TGTGCCAGCAGTGATGAAGGGGCCACGAACACCGGGGAGCTGTTTTTT.

The rearrangement joins TRBV7-2 to TRBJ1-6, with D perhaps matching TRBD1 (5 bases). The V gene lost 3 bases and the J gene lost 3 bases, with 15 bases spanning the gap. Per the germline V gene, CDR1 is SGHTA and CDR2 is FQGNSA. CDR3 size: 17 residues. The CDR3 loop reads CASSLPTRVGYNSPLHF. In nucleotides, the CDR3 is TGTGCCAGCAGCTTGCCAACCAGGGTGGGCTATAATTCACCCCTCCACTTT. Complete variable domain (other parts from reference TRBV7-2 and TRBJ1-6): GAGVSQSPSNKVTEKGKDVELRCDPISGHTALYWYRQSLGQGLEFLIYFQGNSAPDKSGLPSDRFSAERTGGSVSTLTIQRTQQEDSAVYLCASSLPTRVGYNSPLHFGNGTRLTVT.

This chain connects TRBV2 to TRBJ1-5, with 8 bases that match TRBD1. V trimming: 6 bases; J trimming: 0 bases; junction bases outside the gene matches: 7. CDR3 length equals 16 residues. Germline CDR1 reads SNHLY; CDR2 reads FYNNEI. The CDR3 sequence is CASRGQGDYSNQPQHF. The CDR3 region has the DNA TGTGCCAGCAGAGGACAGGGTGATTATAGCAATCAGCCCCAGCATTTT.

The rearrangement uses TRBV2 and TRBJ1-5; TRBD1 aligns across 10 bases. The CDR3 is 13 residues long. Germline-derived CDR1 and CDR2 are SNHLY and FYNNEI. Trimming removed 6 bases from V and 4 bases from J; junction bases left unmatched: 0. This chain's CDR3 is CASRGQGNQPQHF. DNA of the CDR3: TGTGCCAGCAGGGGACAGGGGAATCAGCCCCAGCATTTT.

The chain carries TRBV27 and TRBJ2-3; D is ambiguous. In germline, CDR1 is MNHEY, CDR2 SMNVEV (reference sequence). Deletions cut 5 bases from V and 1 base from J, with 10 bases between. The CDR3 sequence is 14 residues long. This CDR3 is CASSPRFRTDTQYF. CDR3 sequence (DNA): TGTGCCAGCAGTCCCCGGTTCCGCACAGATACGCAGTATTTT.

The rearrangement links TRBV4-3 to TRBJ1-1; TRBD1 might be the D (6 bases). The CDR3 loop spans 14 amino acids. Looked up from germline, CDR1 is LGHNA and CDR2 is YSLEER. Trimming took 0 bases from V and 8 from J, leaving 13 bases between them. CDR3 amino acids: CASSQDLGAQEAFF. Here the CDR3 DNA reads TGCGCCAGCAGCCAAGATCTGGGGGCGCAAGAAGCTTTCTTT.

The CDR3 sequence: CASSLHRQSSYEQYF. The CDR3 region has the DNA TGTGCCAGCAGCTTACATAGACAGAGCTCCTACGAGCAGTACTTC. The rearrangement uses TRBV11-3 and TRBJ2-7; a weak D match, TRBD1 (5 bases). V was trimmed by 2 bases and J by 0 bases, leaving 11 bases between them. The length of the CDR3 is 15 residues. The germline V gene encodes CDR1 SGHNT and CDR2 YENEEA.